Presented here are 13 T cell receptor beta chains from one specimen sequenced in a study of metastatic and nonmetastatic thyroid tumors. Before thyroid surgery, none of the patients had received any treatment. TCRdb ran MiXCR on the PCR reads. The sample lists around 34,000 clones; about a sixth were seen once. Material: blood. The origin of the receptors is a female donor with papillary thyroid cancer or a benign thyroid nodule (not recorded which). Some clones in this sample may be carry-over from other donors' samples.

This clone was seen many times. This chain uses TRBV5-1 with TRBJ1-4; D possibly corresponds to TRBD1 (5 bases). This CDR3 has 14 residues. The V gene's germline CDR1 is SGHRS and CDR2 YFSETQ. Trimming removed 0 bases at V and 8 bases at J, with 11 bases between. The CDR3 here is CASSLDGAEEKLFF. DNA for the CDR3: TGCGCCAGCAGCTTGGATGGGGCAGAGGAAAAACTGTTTTTT.

This clone showed up just a few times. The gene calls are TRBV6-5 and TRBJ2-7; 7 bases line up with TRBD2. The junction had 9 bases not matched to a gene; V was cut back by 2 bases and J by 5 bases. Germline V CDR1 and CDR2: MNHEY, SVGAGI. There are 15 residues in the CDR3. CDR3 bases: TGTGCCAGCAGTTACCTCCCCGGCGGGAGTGACGAGCAGTACTTC. Amino acid sequence: CASSYLPGGSDEQYF.

The V gene is TRBV7-8, the J gene TRBJ1-5; 8 bases align to TRBD1. Germline CDR1 SGHVS, CDR2 FQNEAQ. Trimming cost V 6 bases and J 6 bases; bases outside gene matches: 4. The CDR3 is 13 residues long. The DNA for the CDR3 is TGTGCCAGCAGAATACAGGGGGGTCAGCCCCAGCATTTT. The encoded protein is CASRIQGGQPQHF.

This clone has ten or more counts. A much bigger clone sits one base away, suggesting this may be a read error. This chain links TRBV6-2 or TRBV6-3 with TRBJ2-2, with D possibly being TRBD1 (6 bases). Trimming removed 5 bases from V and 8 bases from J, with 18 bases in between. In germline, CDR1 is MNHEY, CDR2 SVGEGT. The CDR3 covers 15 residues. The CDR3 spells CASSPGTTSSGELFF. CDR3 DNA sequence: TGTGCCAGCAGTCCCGGGACAACGTCCTCGGGGGAGCTGTTTTTT.

This clone was counted at least ten times. Written as DNA, the CDR3 is TGTGCCAGCAGCCAACGAGCGGGAGGGCGGGATACGCAGTATTTT. It translates to CASSQRAGGRDTQYF. The rearrangement uses TRBV4-2 and TRBJ2-3; 10 nucleotides match TRBD2. CDR3 length: 15 residues. V gave up 2 bases and J gave up 6 bases; unmatched junction bases: 5. Per the germline V gene, CDR1 is LGHNA and CDR2 is YNFKEQ.

This clone was detected many times. J is TRBJ2-3 and V is TRBV19; TRBD1 agrees at 7 bases. J gave up 8 bases and V 3 bases, and 20 bases lay outside the gene matches. Germline CDR1 LNHDA, CDR2 SQIVND (reference sequence). CDR3 size: 18 residues. CDR3 in amino acids: CASSMSIHRDSFLGTQYF. The CDR3 DNA follows: TGTGCCAGTAGTATGTCAATCCACCGGGACAGTTTTTTGGGTACGCAGTATTTT.

On this clone itself: Its ends do not fully match the called genes, so a read error is possible. V is TRBV27 and J is TRBJ2-7; D gene uncertain. There are 12 residues in the CDR3. CDR1 and CDR2 (germline): MNHEY, SMNVEV (reference sequence). CDR3 bases: TGTGCCAGCAGTTTTGTTTGCGAGATGCCGTATTTC. The encoded protein is CASSFVCEMPYF.

This clone was counted at least ten times. V and J are TRBV7-9 and TRBJ2-1; 8 nucleotides agree with TRBD1. This CDR3 spans 15 amino acids. Germline CDR1 SEHNR, CDR2 FQNEAQ (reference sequence). V lost 4 bases to trimming and J lost 2 bases; unmatched junction nucleotides: 4. Written as DNA, the CDR3 is TGTGCCAGCAGCTGGGACAGGAAAGCCTACAATGAGCAGTTCTTC. Encoded protein: CASSWDRKAYNEQFF.

This clone was counted once. This chain connects TRBV30 to TRBJ2-7, with 7 bases aligning to TRBD1. The germline gives CDR1 GTSNPN, CDR2 SVGIG (reference sequence). The trim removed 2 bases at V and 5 bases at J, leaving 3 bases unmatched. The CDR3 spans 12 residues. CDR3 DNA: TGTGCCTGGAGTCAGGACAGGAACGAGCAGTACTTC. It specifies CAWSQDRNEQYF.

As concerns this clone: This may come from a read error, since a much larger clone is one base off. J is TRBJ2-5 and V is TRBV5-1; 7 bases agree with TRBD2. Germline assignment: CDR1 SGHRS and CDR2 YFSETQ. CDR3 length: 15 amino acids. CDR3 DNA sequence: TGCGCCAGTAGCTTGGCCATTTCGGCGGGAGATACCCAGTACTTC. Translation gives CASSLAISAGDTQYF.

This clone was picked up many times. A single base separates this from a much larger clone, so it may be a read error. The chain joins TRBV6-2 or TRBV6-3 to TRBJ2-1; D is unclear. This CDR3 is 12 amino acids long. V lost 6 bases and J lost 7, with 10 bases in between. Per germline, CDR1 MNHEY and CDR2 SVGEGT. The CDR3 DNA reads as TGTGCCAGCAGCCTCCTAGGGAATGAGCAGTTCTTC. This sequence encodes CASSLLGNEQFF.

Regarding this clone: The junction and the germline gene differ at one end; a read error may be behind it. V gene TRBV18 combines with J gene TRBJ2-7; D is ambiguous. The CDR3 spans 16 residues. The germline V gene has CDR1 KGHSH and CDR2 LQKENI. This chain's CDR3 is CARSPRESGVPYEQYF. CDR3 coding DNA: TGTGCCCGCTCACCACGCGAGAGTGGCGTTCCCTACGAGCAGTACTTC.

This clone was picked up many times. This rearrangement joins TRBV7-6 to TRBJ2-7, with D hard to call. CDR1 is SGHVS, CDR2 FNYEAQ, per germline. Trimming left V 5 bases short and J 3 bases short, with 14 bases between. The CDR3 is 14 residues long. CDR3 sequence: CASSPTDEYYEQYF. DNA for the CDR3: TGTGCCAGCAGCCCGACGGACGAGTACTACGAGCAGTACTTC.